These 20 T cell receptor beta chains were all obtained from the same sample, sequenced in a study of blood T cell repertoires in COVID-19. Data came from immunoSEQ multiplex PCR; TCRdb stores just in-frame clones and leaves some out. The table shows 250,000 to 350,000 clones, with 80% to 90% occurring only once. The specimen was PBMCs or T cells enriched from blood (not recorded which). These receptors were obtained from a woman aged 18-29 years who had recovered from COVID-19.

CDR3 DNA: TGTGCCAGCAGCCGTGGACTAGTCCGCTACGAGCAGTACTTC. It encodes CASSRGLVRYEQYF. J is TRBJ2-7 and V is TRBV3-1 (or the pseudogene TRBV3-2); 7 bases agree with TRBD2. V lost 4 bases, J lost 3 bases, and 6 bases stayed unmatched. Germline V lookup: CDR1 LGHDT, CDR2 YNNKEL (reference sequence). This CDR3 has 14 residues.

CDR3 nucleotide sequence: TGTGCCTGGAGTCTCGGGTCCTTCCAGGAGACCCAGTACTTC. It is translated as CAWSLGSFQETQYF. This chain links TRBV30 with TRBJ2-5, with D hard to call. The V gene's germline CDR1 is GTSNPN and CDR2 SVGIG (reference sequence). The length of the CDR3 is 14 residues. The V end lost 2 bases, the J end lost 5 bases, and 15 bases lay between the germline ends. Full variable domain (rest looked up from reference TRBV30 and TRBJ2-5): SQTIHQWPATLVQPVGSPLSLECTVEGTSNPNLYWYRQAAGRGLQLLFYSVGIGQISSEVPQNLSASRPQDRQFILSSKKLLLSDSGFYLCAWSLGSFQETQYFGPGTRLLVL.

This chain joins TRBV9 and TRBJ1-1; D is ambiguous. CDR1 and CDR2 from the germline V gene are SGDLS and YYNGEE. Trimming cost V 0 bases and J 2 bases, with 8 bases left between them. CDR3 length: 14 amino acids. The CDR3 DNA is TGTGCCAGCAGCGTAGATCTCCCTAACACTGAAGCTTTCTTT. It encodes CASSVDLPNTEAFF.

The chain carries TRBV11-2 and TRBJ2-1; 8 bases are a match to TRBD2. J lost 3 bases, V lost 1 base, and 14 bases had no gene match. The CDR3 is made up of 19 amino acids. CDR1 SGHAT and CDR2 FQNNGV come from the germline V gene. The CDR3 DNA reads TGTGCCAGCAGCTTAGTAGGGTTTCGGGAGCGGGGGATCTACAATGAGCAGTTCTTC. It codes for CASSLVGFRERGIYNEQFF. Full variable domain (outside the CDR3, taken from reference TRBV11-2 and TRBJ2-1): EAGVAQSPRYKIIEKRQSVAFWCNPISGHATLYWYQQILGQGPKLLIQFQNNGVVDDSQLPKDRFSAERLKGVDSTLKIQPAKLEDSAVYLCASSLVGFRERGIYNEQFFGPGTRLTVL.

The chain employs TRBV3-1 (or the pseudogene TRBV3-2) and TRBJ1-2; 8 bases agree with TRBD1. The trim removed 4 bases at V and 1 base at J, leaving 5 bases unmatched. Germline loops: CDR1 LGHDT, CDR2 YNNKEL (reference sequence). There are 15 residues in the CDR3. The CDR3 spells CASSPRTGNNYGYTF. DNA of the CDR3: TGTGCCAGCAGCCCGAGGACAGGGAATAACTATGGCTACACCTTC.

This clone was recorded once. The CDR3 region has the DNA TGTGCCAGCAGCTTAGCGGGACAGGGAGGTGAAAAACTGTTTTTT. Its protein product is CASSLAGQGGEKLFF. This chain uses TRBV7-8 with TRBJ1-4; 9 bases are a match to TRBD1. The germline V gene has CDR1 SGHVS and CDR2 FQNEAQ. CDR3 length equals 15 residues. The V segment lost 0 bases and the J segment 7 bases; nucleotides outside the gene matches: 3.

The chain recombines TRBV30 with TRBJ2-3, with D tentatively TRBD2 (5 bases). The CDR3 sequence is 14 residues long. Deletions cut 5 bases from V and 0 bases from J, with 12 bases between. Germline CDR1 reads GTSNPN; CDR2 reads SVGIG (reference sequence). The CDR3 loop reads CAWAMRTSTDTQYF. The CDR3 coding sequence is TGTGCCTGGGCTATGCGGACTAGCACAGATACGCAGTATTTT. Full variable domain (remainder filled in from reference TRBV30 and TRBJ2-3): SQTIHQWPATLVQPVGSPLSLECTVEGTSNPNLYWYRQAAGRGLQLLFYSVGIGQISSEVPQNLSASRPQDRQFILSSKKLLLSDSGFYLCAWAMRTSTDTQYFGPGTRLTVL.

The chain carries TRBV3-1 (or the pseudogene TRBV3-2) and TRBJ2-3; 7 bases align to TRBD1. Germline V gene sequence: CDR1 LGHDT, CDR2 YNNKEL (reference sequence). CDR3 length equals 16 residues. Trimming cost V 0 bases and J 3 bases; bases outside gene matches: 6. The CDR3 sequence: CASSQERGLRTDTQYF. The DNA of the CDR3 is TGTGCCAGCAGCCAAGAAAGGGGGCTTAGGACAGATACGCAGTATTTT.

The chain carries TRBV19 and TRBJ2-1; D is perhaps TRBD1 (6 bases). CDR1 and CDR2 from the germline V gene are LNHDA and SQIVND (reference sequence). The length of the CDR3 is 13 residues. The V end was cut by 8 bases, the J end by 3 bases, with 11 bases between. CDR3 bases: TGTGCCAGTTCTAGAGGGGGCTACAATGAGCAGTTCTTC. It encodes CASSRGGYNEQFF.

V and J are TRBV7-9 and TRBJ2-1, with D perhaps TRBD1 (6 bases). Germline loops: CDR1 SEHNR, CDR2 FQNEAQ (reference sequence). The CDR3 consists of 18 residues. V was pared by 5 bases and J by 0 bases, with 20 bases between. CDR3 amino acids: CASSLRGRGYSSYNEQFF. The CDR3 DNA is TGTGCCAGCAGCCTCCGGGGCAGGGGCTACAGCTCCTACAATGAGCAGTTCTTC.

The chain uses TRBV28 and TRBJ2-7; 11 positions match TRBD2. Germline CDR1 is MDHEN and CDR2 is SYDVKM. The CDR3 runs 16 residues. V was clipped by 5 bases and J by 5 bases; unmatched bases: 11. CDR3 residues: CASSPPGLADANEQYF. CDR3 coding DNA: TGTGCCAGCAGTCCCCCGGGACTAGCGGACGCCAACGAGCAGTACTTC.

V usage is TRBV24-1 and J usage is TRBJ1-4; D gene unclear. The ends were cut back, 4 bases at V and 0 bases at J, with 8 bases in the middle. The CDR3 is made up of 15 amino acids. Germline assignment: CDR1 KGHDR and CDR2 SFDVKD. CDR3 loop: CATSEAGATNEKLFF. The DNA for the CDR3 is TGTGCCACCAGTGAGGCGGGTGCAACTAATGAAAAACTGTTTTTT.

This chain uses TRBV11-1 with TRBJ1-1, with TRBD1 identical over 8 bases. V gave up 6 bases and J gave up 1 base; unmatched junction bases: 7. This CDR3 spans 15 amino acids. The germline CDR1 and CDR2 sequences are SGHAT and FQDESV (reference sequence). CDR3 DNA: TGTGCCAGCAGATCGACAGGGGCTGGGAACACTGAAGCTTTCTTT. This gives the protein CASRSTGAGNTEAFF.

The rearrangement links TRBV28 to TRBJ2-2; TRBD2 might be the D (7 bases). The germline gives CDR1 MDHEN, CDR2 SYDVKM. V was trimmed by 8 bases and J by 1 base, leaving 11 bases between them. This CDR3 contains 14 residues. The CDR3 loop reads CASRGGVNTGELFF. In DNA, the CDR3 is TGTGCCAGCCGCGGGGGCGTGAACACCGGGGAGCTGTTTTTT.

In this sample, this clone turned up a few times. The chain is built from TRBV9 and TRBJ1-4; TRBD1 agrees at 9 bases. V was pared by 0 bases and J by 0 bases, with 6 bases of the junction left unmatched. The CDR3 is 18 residues long. CDR1 is SGDLS and CDR2 is YYNGEE in the germline V gene. The CDR3 bases are TGTGCCAGCAGCGTAGGAGGGACAGGGTTATCAACTAATGAAAAACTGTTTTTT. This encodes CASSVGGTGLSTNEKLFF.

V gene TRBV9 combines with J gene TRBJ1-1; a weak D match, TRBD1 (6 bases). The CDR3 runs to 13 residues. CDR1 is SGDLS, CDR2 YYNGEE, per germline. The V end was cut by 3 bases, the J end by 0 bases, with 6 bases between. Here the CDR3 DNA reads TGTGCCAGCAGCGAGGGGGTGAACACTGAAGCTTTCTTT. Translation gives CASSEGVNTEAFF. Variable domain in full (rest from reference TRBV9 and TRBJ1-1): DSGVTQTPKHLITATGQRVTLRCSPRSGDLSVYWYQQSLDQGLQFLIQYYNGEERAKGNILERFSAQQFPDLHSELNLSSLELGDSALYFCASSEGVNTEAFFGQGTRLTVV.

This chain joins TRBV28 and TRBJ1-3; 7 positions agree with TRBD1. CDR1 is MDHEN, CDR2 SYDVKM, per germline. V lost 7 bases, J lost 7 bases, and 10 bases stayed unmatched. The CDR3 length is 14 residues. CDR3 residues: CASTLLGTANTIYF. CDR3 sequence (DNA): TGTGCCAGCACTCTTTTGGGGACAGCTAACACCATATATTTT. Full variable domain (rest looked up from reference TRBV28 and TRBJ1-3): DVKVTQSSRYLVKRTGEKVFLECVQDMDHENMFWYRQDPGLGLRLIYFSYDVKMKEKGDIPEGYSVSREKKERFSLILESASTNQTSMYLCASTLLGTANTIYFGEGSWLTVV.

Worth noting for this clone: Other DNA sequences within the sample encode an identical CDR3. The chain uses TRBV5-1 and TRBJ1-3; tentative D call: TRBD1 (6 bases). With 0 bases removed from V and 0 bases from J, the gap between germline ends came to 7 bases. Germline CDR1 reads SGHRS; CDR2 reads YFSETQ. The CDR3 loop spans 15 amino acids. CDR3 sequence: CASSLAGASGNTIYF. The CDR3 coding sequence is TGCGCCAGCAGCTTGGCAGGGGCCTCTGGAAACACCATATATTTT.

The rearrangement uses TRBV9 and TRBJ2-1; no clear D. The V end was cut by 0 bases, the J end by 3 bases, with 16 bases between. The CDR3 is 17 residues long. The germline V gene has CDR1 SGDLS and CDR2 YYNGEE. The CDR3 reads CASSVEMADSFYNEQFF. For the CDR3, the DNA is TGTGCCAGCAGCGTAGAAATGGCGGATAGCTTCTACAATGAGCAGTTCTTC.

This clone was recorded at least ten times. V usage is TRBV20-1 and J usage is TRBJ2-5; TRBD2 might be the D (5 bases). CDR3 size: 14 residues. V was trimmed by 3 bases and J by 7 bases, leaving 18 bases between them. Germline assignment: CDR1 DFQATT and CDR2 SNEGSKA (reference sequence). The CDR3 DNA reads TGCAGTGCTAGTCAGTCAGCGGCGTCGGGGACCCAGTACTTC. It yields the protein CSASQSAASGTQYF.